This T cell receptor (beta chain) was identified during a study of T cells in Graves' hyperthyroidism and ophthalmopathy. Study findings and constraints: In simple terms, a model built on 13 V-J features told ophthalmopathy apart from stable hyperthyroidism. Blood also held most thyroid clonotypes expanded beyond 0.001. Median prediction lead before ophthalmopathy onset was about 6.7 months with the model.

This clonotype was counted many times. Its cognate antigen is unknown. TCR beta CDR3 region amplification was performed from RNA transcripts. TCR CDR3 regions were first amplified by RT-PCR with HTBI primers. One entry per CDR3 protein results from TCRdb running MiXCR on the multiplex PCR reads. The sample shows about 500,000 distinct CDR3 sequences, about 15% of them seen only once. This CDR3 has 13 amino acids. Between the trimmed V and J ends, which lost 6 bases and 4 bases, there was a span of 13 bases. Germline loops: CDR1 MDHEN, CDR2 SYDVKM. Under 3 months was the duration of disease in ophthalmopathy patients, who also had a Clinical Activity Score of at least 3 and a NOSPECS grade of at least 4.

The chain employs TRBV28 and TRBJ2-7; D might be TRBD2 (6 bases). The sequence came from a woman younger than 30 with Graves' ophthalmopathy. Sequenced material: blood. The CDR3 sequence is CASSLGAGYEQYF. CDR3 in DNA: TGTGCCAGCAGCTTAGGGGCGGGATACGAGCAGTACTTC. The full variable domain, with the rest looked up from reference TRBV28 and TRBJ2-7, is DVKVTQSSRYLVKRTGEKVFLECVQDMDHENMFWYRQDPGLGLRLIYFSYDVKMKEKGDIPEGYSVSREKKERFSLILESASTNQTSMYLCASSLGAGYEQYFGPGTRLTVT.